This T cell receptor beta chain appears in the sequencing data of a study of PD-L1 blockade in urothelial cancer. Study-level information: About 90% of the roughly 30 patients comprised males who had bladder-origin urothelial cancer. The analyses of blood took place 3 weeks (second dose) and 6 weeks after treatment start. Regarding the study as a whole: Durable-benefit patients showed greater tumor-associated blood clone expansion at 3 weeks.

The investigators introduced synthetic TCR analog templates into each PCR as spikes. This table comes from immunoSEQ multiplex PCR, and its TCRdb copy is limited to in-frame clones, with some not included. Among around 56,000 clones listed, about 86% were seen once. As concerns this clone: What it binds is unknown.

CDR3 length: 16 residues. V was pared by 0 bases and J by 0 bases, with 10 bases between. CDR1 is SGHAT, CDR2 FQNNGV, per germline. This receptor was obtained from a man aged 45-65 years with urothelial cancer. Specimen: PBMCs, collected around atezolizumab (anti-PD-L1) treatment. This sequence joins TRBV11-2 and TRBJ2-3; maybe TRBD2 (5 bases). CDR3 sequence reads: CASSLDGWTSTDTQYF. DNA of the CDR3: TGTGCCAGCAGCTTAGATGGGTGGACTAGCACAGATACGCAGTATTTT.